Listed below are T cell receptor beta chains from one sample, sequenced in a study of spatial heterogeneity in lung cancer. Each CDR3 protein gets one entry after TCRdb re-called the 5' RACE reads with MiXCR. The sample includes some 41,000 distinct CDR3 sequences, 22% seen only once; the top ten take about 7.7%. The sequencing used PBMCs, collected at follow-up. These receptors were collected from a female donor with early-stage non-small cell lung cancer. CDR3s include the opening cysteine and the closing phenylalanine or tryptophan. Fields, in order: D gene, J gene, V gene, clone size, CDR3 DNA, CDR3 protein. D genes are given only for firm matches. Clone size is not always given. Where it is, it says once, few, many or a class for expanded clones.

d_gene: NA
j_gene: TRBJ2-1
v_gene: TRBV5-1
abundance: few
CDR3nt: TGCGCCAGCAGCTTGGCCGGGGATAGCTCCTACAATGAGCAGTTCTTC
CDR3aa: CASSLAGDSSYNEQFF

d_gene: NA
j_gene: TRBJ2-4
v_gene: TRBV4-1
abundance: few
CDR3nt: TGCGCCAGCAGCCAAGGAACCCATGCTACCCGGGCCAAAAACATTCAGTACTTC
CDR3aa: CASSQGTHATRAKNIQYF

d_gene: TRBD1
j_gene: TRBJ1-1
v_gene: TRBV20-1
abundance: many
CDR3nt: TGCAGTGCTAGGGATACAGGGGTTGACACTGAAGCTTTCTTT
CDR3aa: CSARDTGVDTEAFF

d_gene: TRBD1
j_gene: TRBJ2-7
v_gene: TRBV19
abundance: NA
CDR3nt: TGTGCCAGTAGTATACGACAGGGCGCGCAGTACTTC
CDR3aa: CASSIRQGAQYF

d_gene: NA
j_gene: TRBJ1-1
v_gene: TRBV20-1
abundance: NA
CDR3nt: TGCAGTGCTTCACAGGGCGTATCTGAAGCTTTCTTT
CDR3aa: CSASQGVSEAFF

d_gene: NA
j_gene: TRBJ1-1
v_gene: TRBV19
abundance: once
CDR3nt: TGTGCCAGTAGCAAACAATCGGACACTGAAGCTTTCTTT
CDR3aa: CASSKQSDTEAFF

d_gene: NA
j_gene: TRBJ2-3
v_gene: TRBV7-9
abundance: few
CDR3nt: TGTGCCAGTAGCTTAAAAACAGGGAGGGATACGCAGTATTTT
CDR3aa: CASSLKTGRDTQYF

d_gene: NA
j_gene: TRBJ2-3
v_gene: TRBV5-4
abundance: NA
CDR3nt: TGTGCCAGCAGCTTGGGGGGGGCCGGCACAGATACGCAGTATTTT
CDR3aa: CASSLGGAGTDTQYF

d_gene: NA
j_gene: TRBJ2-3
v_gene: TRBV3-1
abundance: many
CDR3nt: TGTGCCAGCAGCCAAGTCAGTGGGGGTCGGGATACGCAGTATTTT
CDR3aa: CASSQVSGGRDTQYF

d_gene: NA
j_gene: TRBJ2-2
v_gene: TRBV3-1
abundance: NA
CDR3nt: TGTGACAGCAGCCAAGGAGTAGGGGAGTACACCGGGGAGCTGTTTTTT
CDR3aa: CDSSQGVGEYTGELFF

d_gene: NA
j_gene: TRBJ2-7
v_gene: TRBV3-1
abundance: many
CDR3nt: TGTGCCAGCAGCCAAGAAATGATAGGAGGTTACGAGCAGTACTTC
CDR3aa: CASSQEMIGGYEQYF

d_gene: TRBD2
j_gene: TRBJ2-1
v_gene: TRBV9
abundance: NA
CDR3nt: TGTGCCAGCAGCCTGGGACTAGCGGGAGGGCTCTATGAGCAGTTCTTC
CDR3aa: CASSLGLAGGLYEQFF

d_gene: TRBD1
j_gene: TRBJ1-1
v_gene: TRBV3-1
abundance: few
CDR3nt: TGTGCCAGCAGCCAAGATTCGGCAGGGGGCACTGAAGCTTTCTTT
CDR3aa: CASSQDSAGGTEAFF

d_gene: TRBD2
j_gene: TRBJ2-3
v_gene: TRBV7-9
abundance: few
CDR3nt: TGTGCCAGCAGTAGAGCGGGGGACGTAGATACGCAGTATTTT
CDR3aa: CASSRAGDVDTQYF

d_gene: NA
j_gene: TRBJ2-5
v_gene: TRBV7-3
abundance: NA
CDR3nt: TGTGCCAGCAGCTCCGGGGTCGGGTCGGCCCAGTACTTC
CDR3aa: CASSSGVGSAQYF

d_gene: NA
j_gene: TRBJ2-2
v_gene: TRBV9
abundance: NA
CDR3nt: TGTGCCAGCAGCGTACGGTCCAACGGGAGAACGACCGGGGAGCTGTTTTTT
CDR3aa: CASSVRSNGRTTGELFF

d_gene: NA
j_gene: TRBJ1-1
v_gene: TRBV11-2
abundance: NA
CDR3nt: TGTGCCAGCAGCTTAGCGGGGGGGAACACTGAAGCTTTCTTT
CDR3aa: CASSLAGGNTEAFF

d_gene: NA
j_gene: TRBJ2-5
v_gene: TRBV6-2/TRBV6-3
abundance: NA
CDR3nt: TGTGCCAGCAGTTATATAGGGCAGTTGGGGGAGACCCAGTACTTC
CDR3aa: CASSYIGQLGETQYF

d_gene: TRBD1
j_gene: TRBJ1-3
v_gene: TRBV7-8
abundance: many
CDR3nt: TGTGCCAGCAGCCTTCAAACAGGGGGTTCGGGAAACACCATATATTTT
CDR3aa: CASSLQTGGSGNTIYF

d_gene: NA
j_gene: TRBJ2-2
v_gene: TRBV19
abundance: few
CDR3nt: TGTGCCAGTAGTATTGGGCCAGACACCGGGGAGCTGTTTTTT
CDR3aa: CASSIGPDTGELFF

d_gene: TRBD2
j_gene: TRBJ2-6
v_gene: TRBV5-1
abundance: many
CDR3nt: TGCGCTTCGGCTATCGGGGGGTTACCCTCTGGGGCCAACGTCCTGACTTTC
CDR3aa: CASAIGGLPSGANVLTF

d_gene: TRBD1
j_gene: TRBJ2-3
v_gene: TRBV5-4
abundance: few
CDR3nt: TGTGCCAGCAGCTTGGGGCACCAAGGGGGCATAGATACGCAGTATTTT
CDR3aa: CASSLGHQGGIDTQYF

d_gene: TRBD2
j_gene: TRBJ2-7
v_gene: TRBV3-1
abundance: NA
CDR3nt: TGTGCCAGCAGCTCCTCGGGACTAGCGGGAGCCTACGAGCAGTACTTC
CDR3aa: CASSSSGLAGAYEQYF

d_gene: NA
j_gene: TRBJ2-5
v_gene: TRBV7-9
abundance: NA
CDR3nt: TGTGCCAGCAGCTTCGGAGGGCCGGGGACCCAGTACTTC
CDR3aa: CASSFGGPGTQYF

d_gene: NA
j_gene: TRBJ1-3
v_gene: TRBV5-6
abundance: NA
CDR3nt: TGTGCCAGCAGCTTGTTTCTCGAAGACTCTGGAAACACCATATATTTT
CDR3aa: CASSLFLEDSGNTIYF

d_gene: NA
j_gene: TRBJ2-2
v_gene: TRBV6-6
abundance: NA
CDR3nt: TGTGCCAGCAGTTACCGTGGGACGAACACCGGGGAGCTGTTTTTT
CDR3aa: CASSYRGTNTGELFF

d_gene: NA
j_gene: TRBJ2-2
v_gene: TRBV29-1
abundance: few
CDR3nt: TGCAGCGTTAGGGGCCCCGGGGAGCTGTTTTTT
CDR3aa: CSVRGPGELFF

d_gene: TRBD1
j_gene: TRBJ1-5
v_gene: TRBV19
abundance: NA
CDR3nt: TGTGCCAGCGCCAAAACAGGGGGTCTGTATCAGCCCCAGCATTTT
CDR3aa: CASAKTGGLYQPQHF

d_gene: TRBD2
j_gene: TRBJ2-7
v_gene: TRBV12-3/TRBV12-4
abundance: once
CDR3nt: TGTGCCAGCACTGTTGGGCTAGCGGGAACCTACGAGCAGTACTTC
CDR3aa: CASTVGLAGTYEQYF

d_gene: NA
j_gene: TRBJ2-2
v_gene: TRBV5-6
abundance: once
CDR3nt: TGTGCCAGCAGCTTGGCCCCGGACAACACCGGGGAGCTGTTTTTT
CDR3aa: CASSLAPDNTGELFF

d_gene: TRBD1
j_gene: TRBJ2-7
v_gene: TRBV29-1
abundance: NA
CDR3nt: TGCAGCGTTAATATCGTCGACAGGGGGTCCGAGCAGTACTTC
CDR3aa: CSVNIVDRGSEQYF

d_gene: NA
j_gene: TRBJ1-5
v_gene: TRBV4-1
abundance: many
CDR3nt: TGCGCCAGCAGCCAAGATAACCCCGCGTTAAACCAGCCCCAGCATTTT
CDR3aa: CASSQDNPALNQPQHF

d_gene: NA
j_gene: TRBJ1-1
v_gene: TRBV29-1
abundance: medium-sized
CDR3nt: TGCAGCGTTGAACGAGGGGGTGTGGAAGCTTTCTTT
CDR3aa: CSVERGGVEAFF